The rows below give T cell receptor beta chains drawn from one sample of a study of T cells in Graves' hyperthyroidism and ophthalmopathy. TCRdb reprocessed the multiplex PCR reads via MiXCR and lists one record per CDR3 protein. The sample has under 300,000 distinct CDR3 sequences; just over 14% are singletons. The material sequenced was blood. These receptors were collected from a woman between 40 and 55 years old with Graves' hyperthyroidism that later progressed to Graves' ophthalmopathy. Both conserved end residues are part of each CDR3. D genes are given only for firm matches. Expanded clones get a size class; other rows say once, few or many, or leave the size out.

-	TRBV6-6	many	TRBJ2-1	CASSYFAADKQFF	TGTGCCAGCAGTTACTTCGCGGCGGATAAGCAGTTCTTC
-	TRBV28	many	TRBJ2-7	CASSPIGGRVRQYF	TGTGCCAGCAGTCCCATCGGGGGGCGGGTGAGGCAGTACTTC
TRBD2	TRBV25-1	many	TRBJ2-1	CASSESGRRNEQFF	TGTGCCAGCAGTGAATCCGGGAGGAGGAATGAGCAGTTCTTC
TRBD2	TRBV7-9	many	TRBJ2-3	CASSSLAGGVPDTQYF	TGTGCCAGCAGCTCTTTAGCGGGGGGGGTCCCAGATACGCAGTATTTT
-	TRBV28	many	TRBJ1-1	CASLGNTEAFF	TGTGCCAGCTTGGGGAACACTGAAGCTTTCTTT
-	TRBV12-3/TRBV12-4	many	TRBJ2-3	CASTIPPGNTQYF	TGTGCCAGCACCATCCCCCCCGGGAATACGCAGTATTTT
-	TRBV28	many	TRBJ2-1	CASRREGGLYNEQFF	TGTGCCAGCAGGCGGGAAGGCGGATTATACAATGAGCAGTTCTTC
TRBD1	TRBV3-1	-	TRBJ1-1	CASSQFPTGVKTEAFF	TGTGCCAGCAGCCAATTCCCGACAGGGGTGAAAACTGAAGCTTTCTTT
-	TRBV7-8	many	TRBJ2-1	CASSPTLKVDYNEQFF	TGTGCCAGCAGCCCCACCCTAAAGGTTGACTACAATGAGCAGTTCTTC
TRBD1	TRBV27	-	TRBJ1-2	CASSPLGQGGGYTF	TGTGCCAGCAGTCCCCTGGGACAGGGGGGTGGCTACACCTTC
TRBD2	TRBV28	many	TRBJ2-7	CASSFVGGNYEQYF	TGTGCCAGCAGTTTCGTGGGAGGGAACTACGAGCAGTACTTC
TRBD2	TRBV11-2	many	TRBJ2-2	CASSLVVLAGGPTGELFF	TGTGCCAGCAGCTTAGTCGTGTTAGCGGGAGGGCCCACCGGGGAGCTGTTTTTT
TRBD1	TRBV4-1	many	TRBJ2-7	CASSYRARDRSYEQYF	TGCGCCAGCAGCTATCGGGCCCGGGACAGGAGCTACGAGCAGTACTTC
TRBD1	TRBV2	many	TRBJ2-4	CASSEETGGIQYF	TGTGCCAGCAGTGAAGAGACAGGGGGCATTCAGTACTTC
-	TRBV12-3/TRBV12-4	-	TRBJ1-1	CASSFVLRHGNTEAFF	TGTGCCAGCAGTTTTGTTCTACGGCACGGGAACACTGAAGCTTTCTTT
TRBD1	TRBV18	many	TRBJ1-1	CASSPFGTGGNTEAFF	TGTGCCAGCTCACCATTCGGGACAGGGGGGAACACTGAAGCTTTCTTT